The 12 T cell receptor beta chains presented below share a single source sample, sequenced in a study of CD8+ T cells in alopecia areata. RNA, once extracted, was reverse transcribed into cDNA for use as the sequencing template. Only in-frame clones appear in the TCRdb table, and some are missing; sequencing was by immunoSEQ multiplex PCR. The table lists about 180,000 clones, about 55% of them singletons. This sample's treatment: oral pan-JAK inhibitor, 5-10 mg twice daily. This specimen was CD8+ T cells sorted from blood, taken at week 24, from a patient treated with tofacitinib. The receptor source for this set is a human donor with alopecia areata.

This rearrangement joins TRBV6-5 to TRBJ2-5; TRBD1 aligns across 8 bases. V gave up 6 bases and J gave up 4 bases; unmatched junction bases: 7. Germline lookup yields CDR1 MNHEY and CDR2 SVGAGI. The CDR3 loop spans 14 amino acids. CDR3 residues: CASSLPGGAETQYF. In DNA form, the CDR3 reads TGTGCCAGCAGCTTGCCAGGGGGCGCAGAGACCCAGTACTTC.

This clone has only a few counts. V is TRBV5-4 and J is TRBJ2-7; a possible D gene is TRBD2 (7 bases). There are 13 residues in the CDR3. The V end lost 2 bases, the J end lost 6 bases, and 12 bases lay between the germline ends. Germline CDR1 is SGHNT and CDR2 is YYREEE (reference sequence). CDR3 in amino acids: CASSLAGQVEQYF. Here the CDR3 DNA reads TGTGCCAGCAGCTTAGCGGGACAAGTCGAGCAGTACTTC.

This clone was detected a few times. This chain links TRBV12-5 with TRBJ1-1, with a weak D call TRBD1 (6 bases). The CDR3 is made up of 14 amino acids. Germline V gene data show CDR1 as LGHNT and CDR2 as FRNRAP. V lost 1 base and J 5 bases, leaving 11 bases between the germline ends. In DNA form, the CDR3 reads TGTGCTAGTGGTTTGGAACAGGGTTGGACTGAAGCTTTCTTT. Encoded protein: CASGLEQGWTEAFF.

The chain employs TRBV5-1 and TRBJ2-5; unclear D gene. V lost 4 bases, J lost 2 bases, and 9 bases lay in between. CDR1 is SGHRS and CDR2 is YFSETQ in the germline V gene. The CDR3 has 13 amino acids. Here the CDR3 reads CASSDRSQETQYF. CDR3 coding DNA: TGCGCCAGCAGCGACCGATCTCAAGAGACCCAGTACTTC.

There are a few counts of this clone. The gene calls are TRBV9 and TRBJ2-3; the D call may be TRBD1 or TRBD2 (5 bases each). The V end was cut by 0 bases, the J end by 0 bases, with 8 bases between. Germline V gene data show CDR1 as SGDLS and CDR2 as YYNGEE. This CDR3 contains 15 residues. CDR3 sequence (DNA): TGTGCCAGCAGCGTAGGAGGGGCCAGCACAGATACGCAGTATTTT. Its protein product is CASSVGGASTDTQYF.

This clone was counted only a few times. The CDR3 region is CATSRDRGGNSPLHF. DNA for the CDR3: TGTGCCACCAGCAGAGACAGGGGCGGGAATTCACCCCTCCACTTT. The gene calls are TRBV15 and TRBJ1-6; D is perhaps TRBD1 (6 bases). The V end lost 0 bases, the J end lost 7 bases, and 10 bases lay between the germline ends. The CDR3 length is 15 residues. CDR1 is LNHNV and CDR2 is YYDKDF in the germline V gene (reference sequence).

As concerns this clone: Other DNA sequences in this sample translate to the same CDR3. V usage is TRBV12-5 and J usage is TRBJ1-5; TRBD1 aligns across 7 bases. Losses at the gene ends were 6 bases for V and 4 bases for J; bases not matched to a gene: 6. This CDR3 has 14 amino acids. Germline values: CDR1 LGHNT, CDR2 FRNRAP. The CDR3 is CASGPGQLNQPQHF. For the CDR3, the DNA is TGTGCTAGTGGACCGGGACAGCTGAATCAGCCCCAGCATTTT.

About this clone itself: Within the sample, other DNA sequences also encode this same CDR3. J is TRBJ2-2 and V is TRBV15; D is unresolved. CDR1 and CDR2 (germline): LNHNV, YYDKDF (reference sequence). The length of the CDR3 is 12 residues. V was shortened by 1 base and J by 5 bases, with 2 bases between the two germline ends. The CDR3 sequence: CATSRVTGELFF. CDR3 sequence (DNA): TGTGCCACCAGCAGAGTTACCGGGGAGCTGTTTTTT.

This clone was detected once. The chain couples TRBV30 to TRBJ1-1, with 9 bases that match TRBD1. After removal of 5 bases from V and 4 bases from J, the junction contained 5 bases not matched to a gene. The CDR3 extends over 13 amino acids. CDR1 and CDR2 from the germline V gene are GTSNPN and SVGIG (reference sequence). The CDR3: CAWETTGGTEAFF. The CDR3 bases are TGTGCCTGGGAGACGACAGGGGGCACTGAAGCTTTCTTT.

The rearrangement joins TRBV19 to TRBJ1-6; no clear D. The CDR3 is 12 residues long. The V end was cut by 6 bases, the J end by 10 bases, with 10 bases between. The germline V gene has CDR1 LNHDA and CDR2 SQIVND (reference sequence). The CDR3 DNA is TGTGCCAGTAGCAACGTGGGATCACCCCTCCACTTT. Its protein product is CASSNVGSPLHF.

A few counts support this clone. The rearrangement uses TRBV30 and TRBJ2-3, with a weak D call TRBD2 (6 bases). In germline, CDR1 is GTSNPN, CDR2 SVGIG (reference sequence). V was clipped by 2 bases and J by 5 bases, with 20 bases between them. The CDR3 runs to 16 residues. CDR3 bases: TGTGCCTGGAGTCAAGGCGGGCTAGCGAGTGGAGATACGCAGTATTTT. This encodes CAWSQGGLASGDTQYF.

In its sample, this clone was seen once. CDR3 loop: CASSQDEDSYEQYF. The CDR3, as DNA: TGCGCCAGCAGCCAAGATGAGGACAGCTACGAGCAGTACTTC. The chain uses TRBV4-1 and TRBJ2-7, with D possibly matching TRBD1 (6 bases). The ends were cut back, 0 bases at V and 3 bases at J, with 9 bases in the middle. This CDR3 has 14 amino acids. CDR1 is MGHRA, CDR2 YSYEKL, per germline.